This passage covers 26 T cell receptor beta chains from one sample sequenced in a study of blood T cell repertoires in COVID-19. Profiling relied on immunoSEQ multiplex PCR, and the TCRdb table lists in-frame clones only, not all of them. This table holds under 200,000 clones, approximately 86% found once. The sample consisted of peripheral blood. Receptors originate from a man in his sixties with acute or convalescent COVID-19.

The chain recombines TRBV20-1 with TRBJ1-4, with 7 nucleotides matching TRBD1. The V gene's germline CDR1 is DFQATT and CDR2 SNEGSKA (reference sequence). V trimming: 6 bases; J trimming: 11 bases; junction bases outside the gene matches: 6. The CDR3 loop spans 11 amino acids. DNA of the CDR3: TGCAGTGCCAGGGACAGCCCCAAACTGTTTTTT. Its translation: CSARDSPKLFF.

This clone was picked up one time. The V call is TRBV7-9, the J call TRBJ2-2, with 8 bases identical to TRBD2. This CDR3 spans 16 amino acids. Germline CDR1 and CDR2: SEHNR and FQNEAQ (reference sequence). The CDR3 DNA reads as TGTGCAAATGCCCCTGAGAGCGGGAGAGGATCCGGGGAGCTGTTTTTT. This translates into CANAPESGRGSGELFF.

The chain joins TRBV11-2 to TRBJ1-1, with 8 bases lining up with TRBD1. V lost 5 bases and J lost 1; bases outside the gene matches: 6. The CDR3 spans 15 residues. Germline CDR1 SGHAT, CDR2 FQNNGV. Here the CDR3 reads CASSIGDRTNTEAFF. The CDR3, as DNA: TGTGCCAGCAGCATAGGGGACAGGACGAACACTGAAGCTTTCTTT.

V gene TRBV2 combines with J gene TRBJ2-3; TRBD1 matches at 7 bases. This CDR3 region has 14 residues. The V gene's germline CDR1 is SNHLY and CDR2 FYNNEI. With V trimmed by 5 bases and J by 5 bases, 7 bases remained unmatched. The CDR3 nucleotides are TGTGCCAGCAGTCTACAGGGGCAATTAGATACGCAGTATTTT. It specifies CASSLQGQLDTQYF.

In DNA form, the CDR3 reads TGTGCCAGTGCGGGGGTAGCCAAAAACATTCAGTACTTC. Amino acid sequence: CASAGVAKNIQYF. This chain joins TRBV19 and TRBJ2-4; 7 bases match TRBD2. The J segment lost 0 bases and the V segment lost 8 bases, leaving 1 base of the junction unmatched. Germline CDR1 is LNHDA and CDR2 is SQIVND (reference sequence). The CDR3 has 13 residues. Using reference TRBV19 and TRBJ2-4 for the parts outside the CDR3, the full variable domain is DGGITQSPKYLFRKEGQNVTLSCEQNLNHDAMYWYRQDPGQGLRLIYYSQIVNDFQKGDIAEGYSVSREKKESFPLTVTSAQKNPTAFYLCASAGVAKNIQYFGAGTRLSVL.

The chain uses TRBV11-1 and TRBJ1-1; D is uncertain. The CDR3 runs 15 residues. V was trimmed by 5 bases and J by 1 base, leaving 14 bases between them. CDR1 and CDR2 from the germline V gene are SGHAT and FQDESV (reference sequence). CDR3 region: CASSRRGRRNTEAFF. CDR3 in DNA: TGTGCCAGCAGCCGCCGCGGAAGAAGGAACACTGAAGCTTTCTTT.

The J gene is TRBJ2-1, the V gene TRBV2; TRBD1 agrees at 7 bases. V lost 5 bases and J lost 6; bases outside the gene matches: 1. There are 12 residues in the CDR3. Germline V gene sequence: CDR1 SNHLY, CDR2 FYNNEI. CDR3 in DNA: TGTGCCAGCAGTAGGGGGCGCAATGAGCAGTTCTTC. It yields the protein CASSRGRNEQFF.

In this sample, this clone turned up once. V and J are TRBV5-6 and TRBJ1-2; TRBD1 matches 7 bases. Germline CDR1 SGHDT, CDR2 YYEEEE. Trimming took 7 bases from V and 0 from J; bases not matched to a gene: 3. The CDR3 has 13 amino acids. For the CDR3, the DNA is TGTGCCAGCCGACAGGGCACTAACTATGGCTACACCTTC. It codes for CASRQGTNYGYTF. Combining the CDR3 with reference TRBV5-6 and TRBJ1-2 gives the whole variable domain DAGVTQSPTHLIKTRGQQVTLRCSPKSGHDTVSWYQQALGQGPQFIFQYYEEEERQRGNFPDRFSGHQFPNYSSELNVNALLLGDSALYLCASRQGTNYGYTFGSGTRLTVV.

This clone occurred once. The same CDR3 arises from other DNA sequences in this sample as well. The chain employs TRBV15 and TRBJ1-1, with D uncertain. V lost 0 bases to trimming and J lost 4 bases, with 3 bases between them. The germline V gene encodes CDR1 LNHNV and CDR2 YYDKDF (reference sequence). The length of the CDR3 is 12 residues. DNA of the CDR3: TGTGCCACCAGCAGAGACATCACTGAAGCTTTCTTT. Its protein is CATSRDITEAFF.

This clone was detected only a few times. The chain couples TRBV10-1 to TRBJ2-4, with a tentative D call TRBD2 (5 bases). The CDR3 runs 17 residues. The V end lost 0 bases, the J end lost 0 bases, and 12 bases lay between the germline ends. The V gene's germline CDR1 is WNHNN and CDR2 SYGVQD (reference sequence). CDR3 sequence reads: CASSESTGGLAKNIQYF. The CDR3 nucleotides are TGCGCCAGCAGTGAGTCGACGGGCGGACTAGCCAAAAACATTCAGTACTTC.

The chain combines TRBV28 with TRBJ1-5; maybe TRBD1 (6 bases). The CDR3 spans 17 residues. Looked up from germline, CDR1 is MDHEN and CDR2 is SYDVKM. V was trimmed by 2 bases and J by 0 bases, leaving 14 bases between them. This chain's CDR3 is CASSLGQRAYSNQPQHF. The CDR3 DNA reads as TGTGCCAGCAGTTTAGGACAGCGAGCTTATAGCAATCAGCCCCAGCATTTT.

CDR3 amino acids: CASSQEDRAELGNTGELFF. CDR3 sequence (DNA): TGCGCCAGCAGCCAAGAAGACAGGGCGGAATTAGGGAACACCGGGGAGCTGTTTTTT. The gene calls are TRBV4-1 and TRBJ2-2; 7 positions agree with TRBD1. The CDR3 totals 19 residues. The germline gives CDR1 MGHRA, CDR2 YSYEKL. After removal of 0 bases from V and 1 base from J, the junction contained 11 bases not matched to a gene.

V is TRBV3-1 (or the pseudogene TRBV3-2) and J is TRBJ1-4, with TRBD1 as a possible D gene (6 bases). V gave up 6 bases and J gave up 1 base, with 9 bases separating them. There are 14 residues in the CDR3. In germline, CDR1 is LGHDT, CDR2 YNNKEL (reference sequence). CDR3 sequence (DNA): TGTGCCAGCAGTCTCAGGGGAACTAATGAAAAACTGTTTTTT. It is translated as CASSLRGTNEKLFF.

The gene calls are TRBV23-1 and TRBJ2-7; D might be TRBD1 (5 bases). TRBV23-1 is placed among ORFs of uncertain function. The ends were cut back, 1 base at V and 1 base at J, with 17 bases in the middle. CDR3 length equals 17 residues. In DNA, the CDR3 is TGCGCCAGCAGTCAATGGGTTCGGCAGGGTGGTTCCTACGAGCAGTACTTC. Translated: CASSQWVRQGGSYEQYF.

The V gene is TRBV7-2, the J gene TRBJ2-7, with D possibly TRBD1 on 7 matching bases. The CDR3 runs 15 residues. V was cut by 1 base and J by 0 bases, with 10 bases left in between. CDR1 SGHTA and CDR2 FQGNSA come from the germline V gene. CDR3 in amino acids: CASSLGQGGSYEQYF. As DNA, the CDR3 is TGTGCCAGCAGCTTAGGACAGGGAGGCTCCTACGAGCAGTACTTC.

The rearrangement uses TRBV4-1 and TRBJ1-1, with 10 bases that match TRBD1. The CDR3 consists of 14 residues. Germline V gives CDR1 MGHRA, CDR2 YSYEKL. The V gene end was trimmed by 4 bases and the J gene end by 3 bases; junction bases not matched to a gene: 2. The CDR3 DNA follows: TGCGCCAGCAGCCGACAGGGGGCGGACACTGAAGCTTTCTTT. It encodes CASSRQGADTEAFF.

V gene TRBV5-4 combines with J gene TRBJ1-1; D not certain. The length of the CDR3 is 14 residues. Trimming left V 5 bases short and J 5 bases short, with 16 bases between. The germline V gene has CDR1 SGHNT and CDR2 YYREEE (reference sequence). The CDR3 nucleotides read TGTGCCAGCAGGCGTCGGGAAGGGAAGACTGAAGCTTTCTTT. Amino acid sequence: CASRRREGKTEAFF.

In regard to this clone: Other DNA sequences in this specimen translate into the identical CDR3. In nucleotides, the CDR3 is TGTGCCAGCAGGGCGGGGACAGCAAGCAATCAGCCCCAGCATTTT. Translated, it gives CASRAGTASNQPQHF. V usage is TRBV6-5 and J usage is TRBJ1-5, with 7 bases that match TRBD1. CDR1 is MNHEY and CDR2 is SVGAGI in the germline V gene. Unmatched junction bases numbered 6, after V lost 6 bases and J lost 1 base. The CDR3 covers 15 residues.

V is TRBV27 and J is TRBJ2-7; D not certain. V shed 6 bases and J shed 1 base, with 13 bases lying between them. This CDR3 is built from 14 residues. CDR1 and CDR2 from the germline V gene are MNHEY and SMNVEV (reference sequence). CDR3 protein: CASSRDPRSYEQYF. The CDR3 DNA sequence: TGTGCCAGCAGCAGAGACCCTAGATCCTACGAGCAGTACTTC.

V gene TRBV5-1 combines with J gene TRBJ2-1, with a possible D match to TRBD2 (6 bases). The V gene's germline CDR1 is SGHRS and CDR2 YFSETQ. The CDR3 runs 15 residues. V was pared by 4 bases and J by 6 bases, with 17 bases between. The CDR3 loop is CASSPGTPLTNEQFF. The DNA for the CDR3 is TGCGCCAGCAGCCCCGGGACTCCCCTAACCAATGAGCAGTTCTTC. The variable domain in full, completed from reference TRBV5-1 and TRBJ2-1, reads KAGVTQTPRYLIKTRGQQVTLSCSPISGHRSVSWYQQTPGQGLQFLFEYFSETQRNKGNFPGRFSGRQFSNSRSEMNVSTLELGDSALYLCASSPGTPLTNEQFFGPGTRLTVL.

The genes are TRBV7-7 and TRBJ2-5; 9 bases are shared with TRBD2. The CDR3 is 13 residues long. Germline CDR1 and CDR2: SSHAT and FNYEAQ (reference sequence). V dropped 5 bases and J dropped 5; count of bases not matched to a gene: 3. The CDR3 DNA sequence: TGTGCCAGCAGCCAAGCGGGAGGTGAGACCCAGTACTTC. Protein sequence: CASSQAGGETQYF. Combining the CDR3 with reference TRBV7-7 and TRBJ2-5 gives the whole variable domain GAGVSQSPRYKVTKRGQDVTLRCDPISSHATLYWYQQALGQGPEFLTYFNYEAQPDKSGLPSDRFSAERPEGSISTLTIQRTEQRDSAMYRCASSQAGGETQYFGPGTRLLVL.

The rearrangement links TRBV6-4 to TRBJ1-2, with 10 positions matching TRBD1. The CDR3 consists of 15 residues. Germline lookup yields CDR1 MRHNA and CDR2 SNTAGT. V lost 5 bases, J lost 8 bases, and 11 bases stayed unmatched. The CDR3 loop is CASSPGTGALRGYTF. In nucleotides, the CDR3 is TGTGCCAGCAGTCCCGGGACAGGGGCCCTGAGGGGCTACACCTTC.

This clone was detected once. This chain links TRBV2 with TRBJ2-7; TRBD2 agrees at 11 bases. The CDR3 is 17 residues long. Trimming at V came to 3 bases and at J to 1 base, leaving 8 bases not matched to a gene. CDR1 and CDR2 (germline): SNHLY, FYNNEI. CDR3 residues: CASSDLLAGDKSYEQYF. CDR3 DNA sequence: TGTGCCAGCAGTGACTTACTAGCGGGAGATAAGTCCTACGAGCAGTACTTC.

The V gene is TRBV28, the J gene TRBJ2-1, with 12 nucleotides matching TRBD2. This CDR3 has 18 residues. In germline, CDR1 is MDHEN, CDR2 SYDVKM. Trimming removed 7 bases from V and 9 bases from J; junction bases left unmatched: 19. The CDR3 DNA is TGTGCCAGCACTATTCTAGCGGGAGGGCCTTCCTTAGTGTCTGAGCAGTTCTTC. This codes for CASTILAGGPSLVSEQFF.

The chain links TRBV5-8 to TRBJ2-5; tentative D call: TRBD2 (5 bases). This CDR3 spans 14 amino acids. Trimming left V 4 bases short and J 2 bases short, with 12 bases between. In germline, CDR1 is SGHTS, CDR2 YDEGEE. In DNA, the CDR3 is TGTGCCAGCAGCCGCGCGGGTCGACAAGAGACCCAGTACTTC. Protein: CASSRAGRQETQYF. The full variable domain, rest sourced from reference TRBV5-8 and TRBJ2-5, is EAGVTQSPTHLIKTRGQQATLRCSPISGHTSVYWYQQALGLGLQFLLWYDEGEERNRGNFPPRFSGRQFPNYSSELNVNALELEDSALYLCASSRAGRQETQYFGPGTRLLVL.

The chain uses TRBV30 and TRBJ1-2, with D possibly TRBD1 on 5 matching bases. CDR1 and CDR2 (germline): GTSNPN, SVGIG (reference sequence). Trimming removed 2 bases at V and 10 bases at J, with 17 bases between. The CDR3 length is 13 residues. The CDR3 protein is CAWSFPGGDVYTF. DNA for the CDR3: TGTGCCTGGAGTTTCCCGGGGGGAGATGTCTACACCTTC.